The 21 T cell receptor beta chains below all came from one sample that was sequenced in a study of blood T cell repertoires in COVID-19. Sequencing used immunoSEQ multiplex PCR; TCRdb keeps in-frame clones, though not all of them. The data show some 50,000 clones, around 82% seen once. Sequenced input: peripheral blood. The receptors shown here come from a human donor in a cohort sampled during active COVID-19.

The V and J genes are TRBV7-2 and TRBJ1-1; no firm D call. The CDR3 has 13 amino acids. Germline CDR1 SGHTA, CDR2 FQGNSA. V was trimmed by 5 bases and J by 3 bases, leaving 10 bases between them. The CDR3 loop reads CASSRSEDTEAFF. The CDR3 DNA follows: TGTGCCAGCAGCCGAAGTGAGGACACTGAAGCTTTCTTT.

This rearrangement joins TRBV19 to TRBJ1-4; 9 bases are a match to TRBD1. This CDR3 has 16 residues. Germline V gives CDR1 LNHDA, CDR2 SQIVND (reference sequence). V dropped 7 bases and J dropped 7; count of bases not matched to a gene: 13. The CDR3 loop is CASTWGTQGASEKLFF. The DNA for the CDR3 is TGTGCCAGTACGTGGGGGACACAGGGGGCATCTGAAAAACTGTTTTTT.

The chain recombines TRBV5-6 with TRBJ1-1; no firm D call. V shed 0 bases and J shed 0 bases, with 15 bases lying between them. CDR3 length: 17 residues. Germline V CDR1 and CDR2: SGHDT, YYEEEE. The CDR3 sequence: CASSLGLLPPMNTEAFF. CDR3 nucleotide sequence: TGTGCCAGCAGCTTGGGACTGCTCCCCCCTATGAACACTGAAGCTTTCTTT.

The chain uses TRBV11-2 and TRBJ1-2, with a tentative D call TRBD1 (6 bases). Looked up from germline, CDR1 is SGHAT and CDR2 is FQNNGV. The CDR3 covers 13 residues. V shed 0 bases and J shed 8 bases, with 10 bases lying between them. CDR3 bases: TGTGCCAGCAGCTTAGATCAGGGGCGGGGCTACACCTTC. Its translation is CASSLDQGRGYTF.

The V gene is TRBV5-1, the J gene TRBJ1-3; 10 bases match TRBD1. Germline V lookup: CDR1 SGHRS, CDR2 YFSETQ. The V gene end was trimmed by 4 bases and the J gene end by 3 bases; junction bases not matched to a gene: 4. The CDR3 contains 15 residues. CDR3 sequence reads: CASSVGTGDGNTIYF. The CDR3 DNA is TGCGCCAGCAGCGTCGGGACAGGGGATGGAAACACCATATATTTT.

The chain links TRBV6-1 to TRBJ2-1; 8 nucleotides line up with TRBD2. CDR3 size: 16 residues. Per germline, CDR1 MNHNS and CDR2 SASEGT. After removal of 4 bases from V and 3 bases from J, the junction contained 8 bases not matched to a gene. The CDR3 DNA is TGTGCCAGCAGTGGGGCGGGACTAGGGGTCTACAATGAGCAGTTCTTC. Encoded protein: CASSGAGLGVYNEQFF.

This chain connects TRBV28 to TRBJ2-2, with TRBD2 matching 7 bases. The CDR3 sequence is 18 residues long. V trimming: 3 bases; J trimming: 0 bases; junction bases outside the gene matches: 10. The V gene's germline CDR1 is MDHEN and CDR2 SYDVKM. The CDR3 DNA reads as TGTGCCAGCAGTTTCCTCAATGGACTAGGGGCGAACACCGGGGAGCTGTTTTTT. Residues: CASSFLNGLGANTGELFF. Complete variable domain (other parts from reference TRBV28 and TRBJ2-2): DVKVTQSSRYLVKRTGEKVFLECVQDMDHENMFWYRQDPGLGLRLIYFSYDVKMKEKGDIPEGYSVSREKKERFSLILESASTNQTSMYLCASSFLNGLGANTGELFFGEGSRLTVL.

The chain has TRBV29-1 and TRBJ2-3; 8 bases map to TRBD2. Germline V CDR1 and CDR2: SQVTM, ANQGSEA. J gave up 1 base and V 4 bases, and 4 bases lay outside the gene matches. The CDR3 contains 14 residues. The CDR3 spells CSVAGGRGTDTQYF. CDR3 DNA sequence: TGCAGCGTTGCGGGGGGGCGAGGCACAGATACGCAGTATTTT.

V is TRBV4-3 and J is TRBJ1-6; the D gene is possibly TRBD1 (5 bases). The V end lost 4 bases, the J end lost 5 bases, and 21 bases lay between the germline ends. Germline CDR1 LGHNA, CDR2 YSLEER. This CDR3 region has 18 residues. The CDR3 sequence is CASSPLPLTVGDNSPLHF. In nucleotides, the CDR3 is TGCGCCAGCAGCCCCCTCCCCTTGACAGTAGGGGATAATTCACCCCTCCACTTT.

V usage is TRBV19 and J usage is TRBJ2-3; 8 bases are a match to TRBD2. V lost 6 bases to trimming and J lost 2 bases; unmatched junction nucleotides: 7. The CDR3 loop spans 15 amino acids. In germline, CDR1 is LNHDA, CDR2 SQIVND (reference sequence). The DNA for the CDR3 is TGTGCCAGTAGAACCAGCGGGAGACTCACAGATACGCAGTATTTT. It specifies CASRTSGRLTDTQYF. The variable domain in full, completed from reference TRBV19 and TRBJ2-3, reads DGGITQSPKYLFRKEGQNVTLSCEQNLNHDAMYWYRQDPGQGLRLIYYSQIVNDFQKGDIAEGYSVSREKKESFPLTVTSAQKNPTAFYLCASRTSGRLTDTQYFGPGTRLTVL.

The chain has TRBV5-6 and TRBJ1-5; 8 bases match TRBD1. With 1 base clipped from V and 6 bases from J, the junction kept 6 bases outside the gene matches. The CDR3 totals 15 residues. CDR1 and CDR2 from the germline V gene are SGHDT and YYEEEE. For the CDR3, the DNA is TGTGCCAGCAGCTTGAGGCAGGGGGCTGGTCAGCCCCAGCATTTT. Its translation is CASSLRQGAGQPQHF.

V usage is TRBV28 and J usage is TRBJ2-1, with 9 bases identical to TRBD2. V shed 6 bases, J shed 2 bases, and the junction held 11 bases outside the gene matches. The CDR3 totals 17 residues. Germline V CDR1 and CDR2: MDHEN, SYDVKM. CDR3 nucleotide sequence: TGTGCCAGCAGAGCGGGACTAGCCTATCCTACCTACAATGAGCAGTTCTTC. It specifies CASRAGLAYPTYNEQFF. Supplemented by reference TRBV28 and TRBJ2-1, the full variable domain reads DVKVTQSSRYLVKRTGEKVFLECVQDMDHENMFWYRQDPGLGLRLIYFSYDVKMKEKGDIPEGYSVSREKKERFSLILESASTNQTSMYLCASRAGLAYPTYNEQFFGPGTRLTVL.

V usage is TRBV12-5 and J usage is TRBJ2-7; D is ambiguous. Trimming removed 2 bases from V and 4 bases from J, with 24 bases in between. Looked up from germline, CDR1 is LGHNT and CDR2 is FRNRAP. There are 18 residues in the CDR3. The CDR3 reads CASGLPRDDLGATYEQYF. The CDR3 region has the DNA TGTGCTAGTGGTTTGCCCCGCGACGATTTGGGTGCGACTTACGAGCAGTACTTC.

The rearrangement joins TRBV7-9 to TRBJ2-5, with D tentatively TRBD2 (7 bases). The CDR3 totals 15 residues. Germline assignment: CDR1 SEHNR and CDR2 FQNEAQ (reference sequence). V was clipped by 3 bases and J by 5 bases, with 16 bases between them. CDR3 amino acids: CASSFRGAAGETQYF. The CDR3 nucleotides read TGTGCCAGCAGCTTCCGGGGGGCGGCTGGTGAGACCCAGTACTTC. The full variable domain, its missing parts supplied by reference TRBV7-9 and TRBJ2-5, is DTGVSQNPRHKITKRGQNVTFRCDPISEHNRLYWYRQTLGQGPEFLTYFQNEAQLEKSRLLSDRFSAERPKGSFSTLEIQRTEQGDSAMYLCASSFRGAAGETQYFGPGTRLLVL.

This clone has more than one count but fewer than ten. The rearrangement links TRBV30 to TRBJ1-2; D might be TRBD1 (6 bases). This CDR3 is built from 12 residues. With 2 bases removed from V and 4 bases from J, the gap between germline ends came to 8 bases. From germline, CDR1 is GTSNPN and CDR2 SVGIG (reference sequence). DNA for the CDR3: TGTGCCTGGAGTTTCAGGGGCTATGGCTACACCTTC. Translated: CAWSFRGYGYTF.

The chain has TRBV14 and TRBJ2-3, with 8 bases identical to TRBD2. In germline, CDR1 is SGHDN, CDR2 FVKESK. The CDR3 extends over 15 amino acids. The V and J ends lost 0 bases and 11 bases, in that order; junction bases with no gene match: 10. The CDR3 spells CASSQDYGTRFRQYF. Written as DNA, the CDR3 is TGTGCCAGCAGCCAAGATTACGGGACTAGATTTAGGCAGTATTTT.

The chain links TRBV28 to TRBJ1-1, with 7 bases that match TRBD1. Germline CDR1 reads MDHEN; CDR2 reads SYDVKM. The ends lost 11 bases at V and 12 bases at J; junction bases unmatched: 9. CDR3 size: 10 residues. For the CDR3, the DNA is TGTGCCCTTCACGGGACAGTAACTTTCTTT. Amino acid sequence: CALHGTVTFF.

The chain combines TRBV27 with TRBJ2-1; D may be TRBD1 (6 bases). V lost 6 bases to trimming and J lost 3 bases, with 24 bases between them. The germline V gene encodes CDR1 MNHEY and CDR2 SMNVEV (reference sequence). The CDR3 extends over 18 amino acids. CDR3 bases: TGTGCCAGCAGATCATACGATCAGGGGACCCTTAACTACAATGAGCAGTTCTTC. Its translation: CASRSYDQGTLNYNEQFF.

The chain joins TRBV28 to TRBJ2-7, with D possibly TRBD1 on 6 matching bases. Germline V gene sequence: CDR1 MDHEN, CDR2 SYDVKM. This CDR3 region has 13 residues. Deletions cut 6 bases from V and 5 bases from J, with 14 bases between. The CDR3 sequence is CASSQGYLHEQYF. In DNA, the CDR3 is TGTGCCAGCAGCCAGGGGTACCTCCACGAGCAGTACTTC.

The V and J genes are TRBV24-1 and TRBJ2-1; TRBD1 aligns across 9 bases. The V gene end was trimmed by 7 bases and the J gene end by 3 bases; junction bases not matched to a gene: 15. Germline CDR1 KGHDR, CDR2 SFDVKD. This CDR3 is 18 amino acids long. The CDR3 coding sequence is TGTGCCACCAGCTCCAGGGCCTCCGGGACAGGGAGCTACAATGAGCAGTTCTTC. Its protein product is CATSSRASGTGSYNEQFF.

J is TRBJ1-2 and V is TRBV5-8; D remains ambiguous. Germline V gene lookup returns CDR1 SGHTS and CDR2 YDEGEE. Trimming took 3 bases from V and 6 from J, leaving 15 bases between them. CDR3 size: 14 residues. For the CDR3, the DNA is TGTGCCAGCAGCTGGCGGCCCACGAGGGATGGCTACACCTTC. Translating it yields CASSWRPTRDGYTF.